The 15 T cell receptor beta chains in this list originate from one sample, sequenced in a study of T cell responses to AZD1222 COVID-19 vaccine. Clones were read by immunoSEQ multiplex PCR, and TCRdb kept only the in-frame ones, dropping some. The repertoire holds under 150,000 clones, with roughly 89% as singletons. The sample here was peripheral blood, taken on day 0 of AZD1222 vaccination. These receptors all come from an adult in good health.

The chain couples TRBV20-1 to TRBJ2-3; D is ambiguous. In germline, CDR1 is DFQATT, CDR2 SNEGSKA (reference sequence). The CDR3 totals 10 residues. The V end lost 5 bases, the J end lost 4 bases, and 4 bases lay between the germline ends. CDR3 residues: CSALPDTQYF. CDR3 nucleotides: TGCAGTGCTCTGCCAGATACGCAGTATTTT.

This chain links TRBV7-8 with TRBJ2-5; 8 bases align to TRBD2. The germline V gene has CDR1 SGHVS and CDR2 FQNEAQ. The CDR3 covers 15 residues. J gave up 3 bases and V 5 bases, and 8 bases lay outside the gene matches. The CDR3, as DNA: TGTGCCAGCAGCACTCGACTAGCGCGAAAAGAGACCCAGTACTTC. Protein: CASSTRLARKETQYF.

The V gene is TRBV6-1, the J gene TRBJ2-1; D uncertain. Germline V gene data show CDR1 as MNHNS and CDR2 as SASEGT. The CDR3 loop spans 12 amino acids. V dropped 3 bases and J dropped 6 bases, with 6 bases sitting between them. CDR3 DNA sequence: TGTGCCAGCAGTGACCTCCGCAATGAGCAGTTCTTC. Protein: CASSDLRNEQFF.

The genes are TRBV29-1 and TRBJ2-5, with 9 bases lining up with TRBD2. This CDR3 has 15 amino acids. Germline values: CDR1 SQVTM, CDR2 ANQGSEA. CDR3 amino acids: CSGVAAGGPSETQYF. The CDR3 DNA reads TGCAGTGGTGTAGCGGCGGGAGGGCCCTCGGAGACCCAGTACTTC.

The V gene is TRBV27, the J gene TRBJ1-1, with 10 positions matching TRBD1. Germline V gene sequence: CDR1 MNHEY, CDR2 SMNVEV (reference sequence). The CDR3 covers 18 residues. V lost 4 bases, J lost 0 bases, and 11 bases stayed unmatched. The CDR3 region has the DNA TGTGCCAGCAGTTACCGGACAGGGGGGAGAAGACTGAACACTGAAGCTTTCTTT. This gives the protein CASSYRTGGRRLNTEAFF.

The chain recombines TRBV5-4 with TRBJ1-4; the D gene is possibly TRBD1 (5 bases). Trimming removed 2 bases from V and 7 bases from J, with 9 bases in between. The germline CDR1 and CDR2 sequences are SGHNT and YYREEE (reference sequence). This CDR3 contains 13 residues. CDR3 in DNA: TGTGCCAGCAGCTTCCAGGGTTCTGAAAAACTGTTTTTT. It is translated as CASSFQGSEKLFF.

The V and J genes are TRBV25-1 and TRBJ2-7; D gene unclear. CDR3 length: 15 amino acids. V was clipped by 0 bases and J by 3 bases, with 12 bases between them. The germline V gene has CDR1 MGHDK and CDR2 SYGVNS. DNA of the CDR3: TGTGCCAGCAGTGAATATTACGGCAATCACTACGAGCAGTACTTC. Protein: CASSEYYGNHYEQYF.

This chain links TRBV6-5 with TRBJ2-2; the D is unclear. The CDR3 has 14 amino acids. The germline V gene has CDR1 MNHEY and CDR2 SVGAGI. Trimming took off 4 bases at V and 3 bases at J, with 9 bases between the two ends. CDR3 residues: CASSWSADTGELFF. The CDR3 coding sequence is TGTGCCAGCAGTTGGTCTGCCGACACCGGGGAGCTGTTTTTT.

The chain is built from TRBV11-3 and TRBJ2-2; D uncertain. The CDR3 loop spans 14 amino acids. V was clipped by 3 bases and J by 8 bases, with 13 bases between them. Germline V gives CDR1 SGHNT, CDR2 YENEEA. The CDR3 DNA reads as TGTGCCAGCAGCTTCAACCCCGGACGGGGGGAGCTGTTTTTT. Protein sequence: CASSFNPGRGELFF.

The chain couples TRBV7-2 to TRBJ2-2, with TRBD2 identical over 8 bases. With 1 base clipped from V and 5 bases from J, the junction kept 6 bases outside the gene matches. The CDR3 has 16 amino acids. Germline V lookup: CDR1 SGHTA, CDR2 FQGNSA. DNA for the CDR3: TGTGCCAGCAGCTTAGGGGCGGGAGGCCAAACCGGGGAGCTGTTTTTT. Its translation is CASSLGAGGQTGELFF.

The chain combines TRBV5-3 with TRBJ2-5; TRBD1 or TRBD2 may be the D gene (5 bases each). TRBV5-3 is flagged as an ORF with uncertain function. The CDR3 consists of 14 residues. V gave up 1 base and J gave up 2 bases, with 9 bases separating them. The DNA of the CDR3 is TGTGCCAGAAGCTTGCGGGACCCGCAAGAGACCCAGTACTTC. Its protein is CARSLRDPQETQYF.

The chain links TRBV29-1 to TRBJ2-2; no reliable D call. The CDR3 is 12 amino acids. Germline V gene sequence: CDR1 SQVTM, CDR2 ANQGSEA. V shed 5 bases and J shed 1 base, with 5 bases lying between them. CDR3 amino acids: CSVRQNTGELFF. Here the CDR3 DNA reads TGCAGCGTTAGGCAGAACACCGGGGAGCTGTTTTTT.

The gene calls are TRBV28 and TRBJ1-1; possibly TRBD1 for D (5 bases). In germline, CDR1 is MDHEN, CDR2 SYDVKM. This CDR3 is built from 16 residues. The V gene lost 6 bases and the J gene lost 4 bases, with 21 bases spanning the gap. CDR3 coding DNA: TGTGCCAGCAGGTCTCCACGAATTATGCAGGGCACTGAAGCTTTCTTT. This encodes CASRSPRIMQGTEAFF.

The rearrangement uses TRBV12-5 and TRBJ2-5; D gene ambiguous. CDR3 length: 13 residues. The germline V gene has CDR1 LGHNT and CDR2 FRNRAP. Trimming took off 2 bases at V and 5 bases at J, with 9 bases between the two ends. CDR3 loop: CASGLYLGETQYF. The CDR3 DNA reads as TGTGCTAGTGGTTTGTACTTGGGGGAGACCCAGTACTTC.

A remark on this clone: Mismatch with germline at one junction end may stem from a read error. The chain employs TRBV11-1 and TRBJ2-5; D is uncertain. This CDR3 has 12 amino acids. Germline CDR1 is SGHAT and CDR2 is FQDESV (reference sequence). The DNA for the CDR3 is TGTGCCAGCAGCCTGCACCAGGAGACCCAGTACTTC. It yields the protein CASSLHQETQYF.